The text below deals with one T cell receptor beta chain. The antigen is unknown. Trimming took off 5 bases at V and 4 bases at J, with 15 bases between the two ends. The length of the CDR3 is 14 residues. Germline CDR1 SEHNR, CDR2 FQNEAQ (reference sequence). Profiling relied on immunoSEQ multiplex PCR, and the TCRdb table lists in-frame clones only, not all of them. Of tens of thousands of clones in the sample, 86% were seen once. This specimen comes from a study of a mutant IDH1 vaccine in newly diagnosed glioma. Across the study: The treated population exhibited a male proportion of about 60%, a female proportion of roughly 38%, and a mean age of approximately 42 years. Most patients had received both radiotherapy and temozolomide, the prior options being radiotherapy, temozolomide, or both. General observations from the study: Pseudoprogression apparently lacked any relation to changes in top peripheral T cell clonotypes.

Time point: baseline, week 1 (first vaccination visit). Treatment in this sample: pre-vaccination baseline after standard-of-care therapy. The TCR was taken from a man aged 35 to 55 with glioma. The sequencing here drew on PBMCs, taken from a glioma patient treated with radiotherapy, temozolomide or both. The V call is TRBV7-9, the J call TRBJ2-7; D perhaps matches TRBD1 (6 bases). The CDR3 reads CASSLQGVLYEQYF. CDR3 DNA sequence: TGTGCCAGCAGCCTACAGGGCGTACTATACGAGCAGTACTTC. The full variable domain, rest sourced from reference TRBV7-9 and TRBJ2-7, is DTGVSQNPRHKITKRGQNVTFRCDPISEHNRLYWYRQTLGQGPEFLTYFQNEAQLEKSRLLSDRFSAERPKGSFSTLEIQRTEQGDSAMYLCASSLQGVLYEQYFGPGTRLTVT.